The next 17 T cell receptor beta chains were all read from a single sample in a study of T cell clonotyping in hematopoietic cell transplantation. Repertoires were generated with immunoSEQ multiplex PCR, while TCRdb's copy carries only in-frame clones and drops some. The sample lists roughly 23,000 clones; approximately 87% were seen once. Time point here: recipient sample about 28 days before transplant, after cytoreduction. This specimen was peripheral blood mononuclear cells, taken before stem cell transplant. The source of these receptors is a man between 18 and 29 years old with biphenotypic leukemia. Some clones in this sample may be carry-over from other donors' samples.

The rearrangement joins TRBV5-5 to TRBJ2-7; tentatively, D is TRBD2 (5 bases). The CDR3 spans 11 residues. The V gene's germline CDR1 is SGHKS and CDR2 YYEKEE (reference sequence). The V end was cut by 4 bases, the J end by 7 bases, with 9 bases between. The CDR3 DNA is TGTGCCAGCAGCCTAGCTTGGGAGCAGTACTTC. It yields the protein CASSLAWEQYF.

The chain uses TRBV19 and TRBJ1-5; 7 nucleotides line up with TRBD1. The CDR3 length is 15 residues. Germline loops: CDR1 LNHDA, CDR2 SQIVND (reference sequence). Trimming removed 5 bases from V and 1 base from J; junction bases left unmatched: 5. In DNA form, the CDR3 reads TGTGCCAGTAGTGACCAGGGGGAGAGCAATCAGCCCCAGCATTTT. Translated, it gives CASSDQGESNQPQHF.

The V and J genes are TRBV28 and TRBJ2-7; no definite D call. Germline lookup yields CDR1 MDHEN and CDR2 SYDVKM. Trimming removed 5 bases at V and 3 bases at J, with 8 bases between. The CDR3 length is 12 residues. The CDR3 loop is CASSGNGYEQYF. Here the CDR3 DNA reads TGTGCCAGCAGTGGAAACGGCTACGAGCAGTACTTC.

This chain uses TRBV6-1 with TRBJ2-6; a possible D gene is TRBD1 (5 bases). Trimming stripped 4 bases from V and 0 bases from J, with 7 bases between. Per the germline V gene, CDR1 is MNHNS and CDR2 is SASEGT. This CDR3 has 15 residues. Here the CDR3 reads CASSAQGSGANVLTF. As DNA, the CDR3 is TGTGCCAGCAGTGCGCAGGGCTCTGGGGCCAACGTCCTGACTTTC.

This sequence joins TRBV7-2 and TRBJ2-2; D is perhaps TRBD2 (6 bases). Trimming shortened V by 2 bases and J by 13 bases, and 8 bases separated the two germline ends. The CDR3 sequence is 11 residues long. CDR1 SGHTA and CDR2 FQGNSA come from the germline V gene. DNA of the CDR3: TGTGCCAGCAGCTTAACGGGAGCGCTGTTTTTT. Amino acid sequence: CASSLTGALFF.

The chain has TRBV4-1 and TRBJ2-2; D could derive from TRBD1 or TRBD2 (5 bases each). With 0 bases removed from V and 8 bases from J, the gap between germline ends came to 13 bases. CDR1 is MGHRA and CDR2 is YSYEKL in the germline V gene. This CDR3 region has 15 residues. CDR3 nucleotides: TGCGCCAGCAGCCAAGAAGAGGGACGGCTAGGGGAGCTGTTTTTT. Its translation: CASSQEEGRLGELFF.

This clone was seen only once. The chain links TRBV5-1 to TRBJ2-5; D gene ambiguous. Germline lookup yields CDR1 SGHRS and CDR2 YFSETQ. V dropped 3 bases and J dropped 5 bases, with 14 bases sitting between them. This CDR3 region has 14 residues. The DNA of the CDR3 is TGCGCCAGCAGCTCCGGAAGCTGGGGTGAGACCCAGTACTTC. It encodes CASSSGSWGETQYF.

The chain is built from TRBV7-9 and TRBJ1-4; TRBD1 matches 7 bases. V lost 4 bases and J lost 7; bases outside the gene matches: 9. This CDR3 has 15 amino acids. Germline loops: CDR1 SEHNR, CDR2 FQNEAQ (reference sequence). The DNA of the CDR3 is TGTGCCAGCAGCTCCTTGACAGGGCTTTTTGAAAAACTGTTTTTT. It is translated as CASSSLTGLFEKLFF.

V usage is TRBV5-3 and J usage is TRBJ1-2, with no clear D. TRBV5-3 falls under the ORF class, with uncertain function. V lost 0 bases to trimming and J lost 3 bases, with 6 bases between them. There are 13 residues in the CDR3. The CDR3 region is CARSLDGDYGYTF. Written as DNA, the CDR3 is TGTGCCAGAAGCTTGGATGGTGACTATGGCTACACCTTC.

This rearrangement joins TRBV5-1 to TRBJ2-3; D remains unclear. There are 14 residues in the CDR3. Germline CDR1 is SGHRS and CDR2 is YFSETQ. V was pared by 4 bases and J by 3 bases, with 12 bases between. The CDR3 is CASSLGRVTDTQYF. CDR3 nucleotide sequence: TGCGCCAGCAGCCTTGGACGAGTTACAGATACGCAGTATTTT.

V usage is TRBV5-1 and J usage is TRBJ1-1; D is unresolved. The CDR3 consists of 14 residues. Trimming left V 4 bases short and J 1 base short, with 11 bases between. Germline V gives CDR1 SGHRS, CDR2 YFSETQ. The CDR3 DNA is TGCGCCAGCAGCCTGCGCCAGGCGAACACTGAAGCTTTCTTT. Protein product: CASSLRQANTEAFF.

The gene calls are TRBV5-6 and TRBJ1-5; D is uncertain. The CDR3 is 13 residues long. Germline V gives CDR1 SGHDT, CDR2 YYEEEE. Deletions cut 0 bases from V and 5 bases from J, with 6 bases between. DNA of the CDR3: TGTGCCAGCAGCTTGGGTGAATATCAGCCCCAGCATTTT. The encoded protein is CASSLGEYQPQHF.

The chain joins TRBV4-1 to TRBJ2-7; TRBD1 agrees at 7 bases. V shed 2 bases, J shed 3 bases, and the junction held 1 base outside the gene matches. This CDR3 region has 13 residues. The germline gives CDR1 MGHRA, CDR2 YSYEKL. The CDR3 coding sequence is TGCGCCAGCAGCCAATCAGGGGGCTACGAGCAGTACTTC. Protein: CASSQSGGYEQYF.

The chain employs TRBV11-3 and TRBJ2-1, with D perhaps given as TRBD1 or TRBD2 (5 bases each). The CDR3 totals 13 residues. The germline gives CDR1 SGHNT, CDR2 YENEEA. V was shortened by 3 bases and J by 9 bases, with 12 bases between the two germline ends. CDR3 nucleotide sequence: TGTGCCAGCAGCTTTCGAGGGGTAGGTGAGCAGTTCTTC. Its protein product is CASSFRGVGEQFF.

CDR3 loop: CASSPGGGSEAFF. The CDR3 DNA is TGTGCCAGCAGCCCGGGGGGAGGATCTGAAGCTTTCTTT. The V call is TRBV7-3, the J call TRBJ1-1; tentative D call: TRBD1 (5 bases). The germline V gene has CDR1 SGHTA and CDR2 FQGTGA. Trimming removed 5 bases from V and 6 bases from J, with 13 bases in between. The CDR3 loop spans 13 amino acids.

This chain links TRBV5-8 with TRBJ1-3, with D perhaps TRBD1 (5 bases). This CDR3 has 11 amino acids. V lost 4 bases, J lost 15 bases, and 14 bases lay in between. The germline V gene has CDR1 SGHTS and CDR2 YDEGEE. CDR3 sequence (DNA): TGTGCCAGCAGCCTACACCGGGGCCCATATTTT. Encoded protein: CASSLHRGPYF.

The chain combines TRBV7-9 with TRBJ1-1; D gene unclear. Per the germline V gene, CDR1 is SEHNR and CDR2 is FQNEAQ (reference sequence). CDR3 length: 14 residues. Trimming stripped 3 bases from V and 6 bases from J, with 14 bases between. The CDR3 DNA is TGTGCCAGCAGCTTTATGGCTGACGGAGCTGAAGCTTTCTTT. Its translation: CASSFMADGAEAFF.